This T cell receptor (beta chain) emerged from a study of blood T cells in healthy people across ages. It was with a sample-barcoded 5' primer and a J-beta primer mix that a second PCR of roughly 6 to 11 cycles was run. Through a template-switch adaptor with 12 random nucleotides, each cDNA molecule received a tag. TCRdb fed the 5' RACE reads into MiXCR, producing one record per CDR3 protein. The table has roughly 1,700,000 distinct CDR3 sequences, 28% seen once. Losses at the gene ends were 1 base for V and 5 bases for J; bases not matched to a gene: 7. This CDR3 is 16 amino acids long. Germline CDR1 and CDR2: MDHEN and SYDVKM. This clonotype was observed many times. Donors were systemically healthy Caucasian individuals from Russia aged about 6 to 95 years.

The clonotype was recovered from a woman in her twenties or thirties in good health. The chain links TRBV28 to TRBJ2-5; the match to TRBD1 covers 10 bases. Sequencing input: blood. CDR3 protein: CASSLSGQGLTETQYF. CDR3 DNA: TGTGCCAGCAGTTTATCGGGACAGGGGTTGACCGAGACCCAGTACTTC. Full variable domain (missing parts from reference TRBV28 and TRBJ2-5): DVKVTQSSRYLVKRTGEKVFLECVQDMDHENMFWYRQDPGLGLRLIYFSYDVKMKEKGDIPEGYSVSREKKERFSLILESASTNQTSMYLCASSLSGQGLTETQYFGPGTRLLVL.